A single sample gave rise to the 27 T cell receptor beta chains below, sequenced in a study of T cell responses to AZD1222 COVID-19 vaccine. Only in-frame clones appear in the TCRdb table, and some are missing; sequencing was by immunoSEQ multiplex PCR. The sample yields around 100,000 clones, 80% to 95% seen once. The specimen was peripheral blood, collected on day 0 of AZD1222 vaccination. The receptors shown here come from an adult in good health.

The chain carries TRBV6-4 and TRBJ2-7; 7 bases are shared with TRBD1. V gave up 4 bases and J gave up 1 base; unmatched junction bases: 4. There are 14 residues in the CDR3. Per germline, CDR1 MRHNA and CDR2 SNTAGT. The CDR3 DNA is TGTGCCAGCAGTGCTACAGGGGATTCCTACGAGCAGTACTTC. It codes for CASSATGDSYEQYF.

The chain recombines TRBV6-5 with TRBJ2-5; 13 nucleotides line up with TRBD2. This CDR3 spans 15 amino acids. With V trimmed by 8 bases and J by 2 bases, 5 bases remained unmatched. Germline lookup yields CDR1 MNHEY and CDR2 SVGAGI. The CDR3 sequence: CASQTGLAGQETQYF. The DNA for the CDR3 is TGTGCCAGCCAAACGGGACTAGCGGGGCAAGAGACCCAGTACTTC.

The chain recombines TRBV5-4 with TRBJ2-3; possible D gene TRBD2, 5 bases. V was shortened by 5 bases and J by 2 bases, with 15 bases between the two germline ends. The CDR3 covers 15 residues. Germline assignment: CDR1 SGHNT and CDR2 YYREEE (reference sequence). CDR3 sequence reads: CASRSDFTFTDTQYF. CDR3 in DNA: TGTGCCAGCAGATCGGACTTTACATTCACAGATACGCAGTATTTT.

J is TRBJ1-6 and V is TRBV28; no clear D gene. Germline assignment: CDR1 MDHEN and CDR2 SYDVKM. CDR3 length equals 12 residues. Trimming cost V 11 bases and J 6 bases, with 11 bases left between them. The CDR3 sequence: CASIRGNSPLHF. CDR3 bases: TGTGCCTCCATCCGGGGTAATTCACCCCTCCACTTT.

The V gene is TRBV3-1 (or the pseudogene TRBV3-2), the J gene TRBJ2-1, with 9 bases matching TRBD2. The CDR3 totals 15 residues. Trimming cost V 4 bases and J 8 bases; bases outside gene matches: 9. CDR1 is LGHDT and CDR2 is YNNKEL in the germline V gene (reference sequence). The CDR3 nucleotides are TGTGCCAGCAGCCCCGCGGCGGGAGGGGCATATGAGCAGTTCTTC. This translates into CASSPAAGGAYEQFF.

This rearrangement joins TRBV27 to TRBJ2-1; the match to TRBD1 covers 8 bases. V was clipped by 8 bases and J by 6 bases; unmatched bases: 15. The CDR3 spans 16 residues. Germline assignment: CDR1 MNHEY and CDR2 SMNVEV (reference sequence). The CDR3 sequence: CASYTTRDRTFNEQFF. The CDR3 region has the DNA TGTGCCAGCTACACCACCCGGGACAGGACATTCAATGAGCAGTTCTTC.

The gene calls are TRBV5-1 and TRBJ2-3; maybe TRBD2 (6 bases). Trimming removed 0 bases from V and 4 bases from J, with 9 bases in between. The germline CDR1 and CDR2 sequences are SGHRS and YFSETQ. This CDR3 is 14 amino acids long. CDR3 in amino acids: CASSLDGGADTQYF. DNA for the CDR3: TGCGCCAGCAGCTTGGACGGCGGGGCAGATACGCAGTATTTT.

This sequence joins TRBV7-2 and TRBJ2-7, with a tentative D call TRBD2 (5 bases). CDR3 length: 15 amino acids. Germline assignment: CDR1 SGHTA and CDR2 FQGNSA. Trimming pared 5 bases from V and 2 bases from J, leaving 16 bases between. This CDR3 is CASSPLAGVPYEQYF. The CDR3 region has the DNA TGTGCCAGCAGCCCTCTGGCGGGCGTCCCCTACGAGCAGTACTTC.

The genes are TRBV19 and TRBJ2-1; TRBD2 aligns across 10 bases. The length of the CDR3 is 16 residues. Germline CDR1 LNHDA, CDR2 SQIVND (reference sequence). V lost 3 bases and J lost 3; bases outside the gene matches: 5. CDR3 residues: CASSIYRLAGYNEQFF. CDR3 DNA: TGTGCCAGTAGTATTTATAGACTAGCGGGCTACAATGAGCAGTTCTTC.

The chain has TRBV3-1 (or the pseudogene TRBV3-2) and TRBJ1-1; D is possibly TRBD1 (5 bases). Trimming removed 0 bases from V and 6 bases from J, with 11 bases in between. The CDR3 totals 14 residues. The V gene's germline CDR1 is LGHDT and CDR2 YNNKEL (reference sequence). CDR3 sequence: CASSQDREWAEAFF. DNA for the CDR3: TGTGCCAGCAGCCAAGACAGGGAATGGGCTGAAGCTTTCTTT.

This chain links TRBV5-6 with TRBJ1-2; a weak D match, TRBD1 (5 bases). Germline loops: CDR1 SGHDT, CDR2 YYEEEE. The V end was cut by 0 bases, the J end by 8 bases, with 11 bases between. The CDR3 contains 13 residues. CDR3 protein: CASSLDGTEGYTF. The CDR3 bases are TGTGCCAGCAGCTTGGACGGGACTGAGGGCTACACCTTC.

The CDR3 DNA reads TGTGCCAGCAGTTACGGTGGCAGGACCTACGAGCAGTACTTC. Amino acids: CASSYGGRTYEQYF. The chain combines TRBV6-5 with TRBJ2-7; D is undetermined. Trimming removed 2 bases at V and 2 bases at J, with 10 bases between. The CDR3 has 14 amino acids. CDR1 is MNHEY and CDR2 is SVGAGI in the germline V gene.

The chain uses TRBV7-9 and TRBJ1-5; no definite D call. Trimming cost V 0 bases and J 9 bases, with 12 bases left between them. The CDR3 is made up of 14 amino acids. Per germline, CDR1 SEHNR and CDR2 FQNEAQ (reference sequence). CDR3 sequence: CASSLAGPGWPQHF. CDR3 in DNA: TGTGCCAGCAGCTTAGCAGGCCCGGGGTGGCCCCAGCATTTT.

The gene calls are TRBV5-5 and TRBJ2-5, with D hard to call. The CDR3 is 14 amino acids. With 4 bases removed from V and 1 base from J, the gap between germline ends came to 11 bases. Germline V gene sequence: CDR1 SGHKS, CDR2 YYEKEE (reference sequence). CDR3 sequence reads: CASSQTERQETQYF. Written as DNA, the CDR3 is TGTGCCAGCAGCCAAACAGAGCGCCAAGAGACCCAGTACTTC.

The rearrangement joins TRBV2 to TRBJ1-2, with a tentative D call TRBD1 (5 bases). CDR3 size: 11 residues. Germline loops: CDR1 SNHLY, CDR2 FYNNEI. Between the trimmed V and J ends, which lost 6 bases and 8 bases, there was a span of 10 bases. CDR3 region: CASRQGDGYTF. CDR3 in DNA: TGTGCCAGCAGGCAAGGGGACGGCTACACCTTC.

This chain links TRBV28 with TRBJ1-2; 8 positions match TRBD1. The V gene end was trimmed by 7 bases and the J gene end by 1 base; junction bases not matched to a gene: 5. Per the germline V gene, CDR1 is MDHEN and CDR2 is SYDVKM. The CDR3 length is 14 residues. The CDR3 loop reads CASKTGGDNYGYTF. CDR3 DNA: TGTGCCAGCAAAACAGGGGGGGATAACTATGGCTACACCTTC.

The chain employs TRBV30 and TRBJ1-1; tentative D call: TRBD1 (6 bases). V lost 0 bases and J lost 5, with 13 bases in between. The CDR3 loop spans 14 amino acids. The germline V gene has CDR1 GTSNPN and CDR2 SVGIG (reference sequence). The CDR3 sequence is CAWSVGGGGTEAFF. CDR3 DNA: TGTGCCTGGAGTGTAGGAGGGGGTGGGACTGAAGCTTTCTTT.

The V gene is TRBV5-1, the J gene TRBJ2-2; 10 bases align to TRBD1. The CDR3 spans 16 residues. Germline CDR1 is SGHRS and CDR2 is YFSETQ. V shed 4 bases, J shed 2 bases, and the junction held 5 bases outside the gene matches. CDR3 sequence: CASSPRQGANTGELFF. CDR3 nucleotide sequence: TGCGCCAGCAGCCCACGACAGGGGGCAAACACCGGGGAGCTGTTTTTT.

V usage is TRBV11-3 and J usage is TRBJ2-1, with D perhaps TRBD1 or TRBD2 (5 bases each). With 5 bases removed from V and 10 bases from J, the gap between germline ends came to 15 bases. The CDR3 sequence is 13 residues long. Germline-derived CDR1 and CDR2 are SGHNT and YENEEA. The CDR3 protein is CASSPNPGTEQFF. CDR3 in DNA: TGTGCCAGCAGCCCCAACCCCGGGACCGAGCAGTTCTTC.

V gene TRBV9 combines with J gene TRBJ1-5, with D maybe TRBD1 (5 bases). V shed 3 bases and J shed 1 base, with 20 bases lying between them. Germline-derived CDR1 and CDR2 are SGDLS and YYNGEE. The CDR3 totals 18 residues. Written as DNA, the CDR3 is TGTGCCAGCAGCGCATCGCCCTCCGGACACCTCAGCAATCAGCCCCAGCATTTT. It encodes CASSASPSGHLSNQPQHF.

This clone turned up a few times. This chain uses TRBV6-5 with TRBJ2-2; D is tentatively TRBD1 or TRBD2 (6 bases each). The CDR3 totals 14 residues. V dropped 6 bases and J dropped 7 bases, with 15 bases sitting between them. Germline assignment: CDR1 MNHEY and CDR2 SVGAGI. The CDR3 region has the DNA TGTGCCAGCAGCCTCCCGGGGGCGAGCGGGGAGCTGTTTTTT. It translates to CASSLPGASGELFF.

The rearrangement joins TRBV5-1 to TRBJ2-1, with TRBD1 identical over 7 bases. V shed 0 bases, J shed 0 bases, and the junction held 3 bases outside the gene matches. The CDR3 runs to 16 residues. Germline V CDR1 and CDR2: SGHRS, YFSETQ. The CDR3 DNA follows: TGCGCCAGCAGCTTGGAGGGACAGAGCTCCTACAATGAGCAGTTCTTC. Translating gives CASSLEGQSSYNEQFF.

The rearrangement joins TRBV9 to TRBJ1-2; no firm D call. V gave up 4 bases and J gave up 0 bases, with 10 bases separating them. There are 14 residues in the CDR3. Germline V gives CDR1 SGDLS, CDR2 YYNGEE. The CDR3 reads CASSPKTANYGYTF. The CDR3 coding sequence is TGTGCCAGCAGCCCTAAGACGGCTAACTATGGCTACACCTTC.

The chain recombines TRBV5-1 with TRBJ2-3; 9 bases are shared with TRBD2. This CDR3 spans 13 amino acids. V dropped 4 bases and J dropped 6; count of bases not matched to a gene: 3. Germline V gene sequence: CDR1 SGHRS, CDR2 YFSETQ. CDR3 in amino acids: CASSMREGDTQYF. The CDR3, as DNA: TGCGCCAGCAGCATGCGGGAGGGGGATACGCAGTATTTT.

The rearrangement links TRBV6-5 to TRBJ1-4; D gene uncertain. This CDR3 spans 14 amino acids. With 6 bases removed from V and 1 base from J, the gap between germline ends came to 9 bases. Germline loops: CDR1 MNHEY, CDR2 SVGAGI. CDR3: CASRLGRTNEKLFF. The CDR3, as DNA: TGTGCCAGCAGATTAGGAAGAACTAATGAAAAACTGTTTTTT.

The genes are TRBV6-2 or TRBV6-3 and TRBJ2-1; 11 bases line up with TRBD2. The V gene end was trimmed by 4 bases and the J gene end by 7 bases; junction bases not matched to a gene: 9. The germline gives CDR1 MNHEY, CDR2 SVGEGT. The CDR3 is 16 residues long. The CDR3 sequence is CASSSSGTSGSNEQFF. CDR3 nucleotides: TGTGCCAGCAGTTCCTCCGGGACTAGCGGATCAAATGAGCAGTTCTTC.

The CDR3 loop is CASSDSGDVQPHTGELFF. The CDR3 bases are TGTGCCAGCAGTGATTCGGGGGACGTTCAACCCCACACCGGGGAGCTGTTTTTT. The chain is built from TRBV6-1 and TRBJ2-2, with D perhaps matching TRBD2 (6 bases). Germline assignment: CDR1 MNHNS and CDR2 SASEGT. CDR3 length: 18 residues. Deletions cut 3 bases from V and 3 bases from J, with 20 bases between.